Below are 6 T cell receptor beta chains sequenced from a single sample in a study of cytomegalovirus exposure and HLA in healthy donors (dated by TCRdb to 2016 to 2017). Library creation used the immunoSEQ multiplex PCR assay. For the multiplex PCR, a mixture combining 60 forward primers for TCR Vbeta segments and 13 reverse primers for TCR Jbeta segments was used. What TCRdb holds here is the immuneACCESS table cut down to in-frame rearrangements. Part of the clones is not present; checked against another copy, under half of the missing clones reflect an unresolved V gene, and the others are unexplained. Present in this sample are around 150,000 clones, less than 90% of which were seen just once. The leading ten clones occupy 1.5% to 2.5% of the sample. The sample consisted of PBMCs. The receptor set was obtained from a man younger than 35 in good health and CMV-seronegative.

This clone was seen just once. The chain carries TRBV7-2 and TRBJ2-7, with 7 bases identical to TRBD1. The junction had 3 bases not matched to a gene; V was cut back by 5 bases and J by 2 bases. Per the germline V gene, CDR1 is SGHTA and CDR2 is FQGNSA. This CDR3 region has 13 residues. The CDR3 DNA reads TGTGCCAGCAGCCATGACAGGGCCTACGAGCAGTACTTC. Amino acid sequence: CASSHDRAYEQYF.

J is TRBJ1-1 and V is TRBV7-6; no firm D call. There are 14 residues in the CDR3. Trimming removed 5 bases from V and 5 bases from J, with 15 bases in between. CDR1 is SGHVS, CDR2 FNYEAQ, per germline. CDR3 sequence (DNA): TGTGCCAGCAGCCCCCCGATGGCTCGTACTGAAGCTTTCTTT. Translation: CASSPPMARTEAFF.

The chain employs TRBV2 and TRBJ2-1, with 7 bases that match TRBD2. Germline V gene sequence: CDR1 SNHLY, CDR2 FYNNEI. The CDR3 is 14 amino acids. V trimming: 5 bases; J trimming: 4 bases; junction bases outside the gene matches: 5. CDR3 coding DNA: TGTGCCAGCAGTCCGGGACTAACTTACAATGAGCAGTTCTTC. Protein product: CASSPGLTYNEQFF.

The J gene is TRBJ2-1, the V gene TRBV4-2; D is possibly TRBD1 (6 bases). V was trimmed by 4 bases and J by 4 bases, leaving 20 bases between them. CDR3 length equals 17 residues. From germline, CDR1 is LGHNA and CDR2 YNFKEQ. CDR3: CASSPEDSSPSYNEQFF. The CDR3 DNA reads as TGTGCCAGCAGCCCCGAGGACAGCAGTCCTAGTTACAATGAGCAGTTCTTC.

This clone was picked up a small number of times. The CDR3 loop is CASSHPGCYGYTF. The CDR3 DNA follows: TGCGCCAGCAGTCACCCGGGGTGCTATGGCTACACCTTC. This chain uses TRBV23-1 with TRBJ1-2; D not certain. TRBV23-1 counts as an open reading frame of uncertain function. CDR3 size: 13 residues. V gave up 3 bases and J gave up 4 bases, with 9 bases separating them.

The V call is TRBV2, the J call TRBJ2-1; perhaps TRBD2 as D (6 bases). Germline V gene lookup returns CDR1 SNHLY and CDR2 FYNNEI. This CDR3 is 14 amino acids long. V dropped 10 bases and J dropped 8 bases, with 21 bases sitting between them. The CDR3 DNA reads as TGTGCCAACGCCCTTGAACCTAGCGTTCATGAGCAGTTCTTC. Protein sequence: CANALEPSVHEQFF.